This T cell receptor (beta chain) was identified during a study of blood T cell repertoires in COVID-19 (dated by TCRdb to the early 2020s). Describing the broader study: Collaborator samples came from the United States, Italy and Spain and covered acute and convalescent phases of COVID-19. Subjects who had been exposed to COVID-19, were actively infected with it, or had recovered from it provided the deeply sampled blood TCRbeta repertoires that made up the dataset. The repertoires were released in a freely available public database intended as a resource for research on the immune response to SARS-CoV-2. The prospective study material was composed of cDNA or gDNA derived from T cells, B-cell-depleted T cells, or PBMCs. Sample metadata almost always included a de-identified subject ID, COVID-19 status, age in years and sex. The samples were drawn from the first 160 participants of the ongoing ImmuneRACE study and from 950 to 1,500 subjects provided by 6 global collaborators. HLA class I and class II types, where available, came from metadata supplied by the sample provider rather than from assay-based typing. What the research found in general, with its limitations: The quantity of clinical and demographic metadata differed by source and by participant and was supplied without curation.

From cysteine to phenylalanine, the CDR3 is 16 amino acids long. The entry retains the CDR3 DNA only, 48 bases that are in frame from base 1. Compared with germline, V lacks 1 base and J lacks 7 bases; bases without a gene match: 6. Taken from the germline V gene, the CDR1 and CDR2 loops are SGHVS and FQNEAQ. TCRbeta CDR3 regions were amplified from genomic DNA by means of the immunoSEQ Assay, a bias-controlled multiplex PCR. In the source study's methods: The number of nucleated cells in each sample was estimated from the amplification of reference gene primers within the assay. Sequence reads were collapsed and filtered to measure the absolute abundance of every unique TCRbeta CDR3 rearrangement. For each sample, productive Simpson clonality was calculated as the square root of Simpson's diversity index over productive rearrangements. This is the immuneACCESS table as TCRdb keeps it, with only in-frame sequences that have V and J called. A part of the clones is gone; compared with another copy, unresolved V genes explain less than half, and the rest is unexplained. V and J calls and clone size are as listed in that table; D and trimming were resolved from the DNA. This sample holds approximately 70,000 clones; roughly 85% were observed only once. The ten largest account for roughly 5.6% of the sample.

Whole blood was collected in K2EDTA tubes by collaborating institutions according to the institutions' own protocols. Collaborator samples were shipped for TCRbeta analysis as frozen whole blood, isolated PBMCs, or DNA extracted from either sample type. This clone was picked up a small number of times. The antigen it recognizes is unknown. Base qualities are not recorded, but no much larger clone differs from it by a single base. In this chain, TRBV7-8 is recombined with TRBJ1-6; TRBD1 lines up with 8 middle nucleotides. The source of this sequence is a human donor in a cohort sampled during active COVID-19. The sample was peripheral blood. The DNA sequence is as follows: TGTGCCAGCAGCTTAGGGACAGGGAGGAGCAATTCACCCCTCCACTTT. Translated, it gives CASSLGTGRSNSPLHF.